A single sample gave rise to the 8 T cell receptor beta chains below, sequenced in a study of CD8+ T cells in alopecia areata. RNA extraction was followed by reverse transcription into cDNA, which acted as the sequencing template. The data were produced by immunoSEQ multiplex PCR, yet TCRdb's version contains in-frame clones alone and is incomplete. The table records over 150,000 clones, roughly 50% of them present only once. Treatment noted: oral pan-JAK inhibitor, 5-10 mg twice daily. This specimen consisted of CD8+ T cells sorted from blood, obtained at week 24, from a patient treated with tofacitinib. These TCRs come from a human donor with alopecia areata.

This clone showed up many times. The V gene is TRBV7-2, the J gene TRBJ2-2; 10 bases are shared with TRBD2. V lost 7 bases, J lost 3 bases, and 8 bases stayed unmatched. This CDR3 has 16 amino acids. Germline lookup yields CDR1 SGHTA and CDR2 FQGNSA. This CDR3 reads CASISGTSEYTGELFF. CDR3 bases: TGTGCCAGCATATCCGGGACTAGCGAGTACACCGGGGAGCTGTTTTTT.

V is TRBV5-1 and J is TRBJ1-2, with D possibly matching TRBD1 (6 bases). V dropped 2 bases and J dropped 6 bases, with 14 bases sitting between them. The CDR3 loop spans 14 amino acids. Germline V CDR1 and CDR2: SGHRS, YFSETQ. The CDR3 is CASSFQQGMDGYTF. The CDR3 nucleotides read TGCGCCAGCAGCTTCCAACAGGGAATGGATGGCTACACCTTC.

Of note for this clone: One end of the junction fails to match germline, which may point to a read error. The J gene is TRBJ1-5, the V gene TRBV28; tentatively, D is TRBD1 (5 bases). The CDR3 is made up of 19 amino acids. Germline CDR1 reads MDHEN; CDR2 reads SYDVKM. CDR3 region: CASSAIGTGSLNSNQPRHF. CDR3 DNA sequence: TGTGCCAGCAGTGCTATAGGGACCGGCAGTCTCAATAGCAATCAGCCCCGGCATTTT.

The CDR3 sequence is CASSTGGTDTQYF. In nucleotides, the CDR3 is TGTGCCAGCAGCACAGGGGGCACAGATACGCAGTATTTT. J is TRBJ2-3 and V is TRBV7-9; the match to TRBD1 covers 7 bases. CDR3 size: 13 residues. Looked up from germline, CDR1 is SEHNR and CDR2 is FQNEAQ (reference sequence). J was trimmed by 1 base and V by 5 bases; bases with no gene match: 0.

This clone was seen only a few times. V is TRBV9 and J is TRBJ2-2; D is perhaps TRBD1 or TRBD2 (5 bases each). CDR1 SGDLS and CDR2 YYNGEE come from the germline V gene. The CDR3 is made up of 17 amino acids. The V and J ends lost 0 bases and 1 base respectively, with 13 bases between them. The CDR3 here is CASSVAGTPGNTGELFF. The CDR3 nucleotides are TGTGCCAGCAGCGTAGCCGGGACCCCTGGGAACACCGGGGAGCTGTTTTTT.

CDR3 protein: CSVLTEPSGFSTDTQYF. CDR3 bases: TGCAGCGTTCTCACCGAGCCGTCGGGTTTCAGCACAGATACGCAGTATTTT. The chain employs TRBV29-1 and TRBJ2-3; D is uncertain. V lost 5 bases and J lost 0, with 21 bases in between. CDR3 size: 17 residues. Germline V lookup: CDR1 SQVTM, CDR2 ANQGSEA.

A note on this clone: The sample contains more than one DNA sequence encoding this CDR3. The gene calls are TRBV29-1 and TRBJ1-2, with D unclear. From germline, CDR1 is SQVTM and CDR2 ANQGSEA. Deletions cut 5 bases from V and 7 bases from J, with 2 bases between. This CDR3 spans 8 amino acids. The CDR3 sequence: CSVSGYTF. The CDR3 DNA reads as TGCAGCGTTTCTGGCTACACCTTC. Full variable domain (missing parts from reference TRBV29-1 and TRBJ1-2): SAVISQKPSRDICQRGTSLTIQCQVDSQVTMMFWYRQQPGQSLTLIATANQGSEATYESGFVIDKFPISRPNLTFSTLTVSNMSPEDSSIYLCSVSGYTFGSGTRLTVV.

The chain employs TRBV29-1 and TRBJ2-5; D may be TRBD2 (7 bases). The germline CDR1 and CDR2 sequences are SQVTM and ANQGSEA. There are 14 residues in the CDR3. Trimming left V 3 bases short and J 5 bases short, with 16 bases between. Here the CDR3 DNA reads TGCAGCGTTGAGCCCCCGGGGAGGGGGGAGACCCAGTACTTC. It encodes CSVEPPGRGETQYF.